The clone carrying this T cell receptor beta chain was counted a few times. The antigen is undetermined. This entry belongs to a study of T cells after yellow fever vaccination. Study-wide findings and caveats: Although most clonotypes did not, a small share appeared in both CD4 and CD8 compartments.

CDR3 size: 14 residues. V shed 6 bases and J 8 bases; nucleotides not matched to a gene: 10. It was through 5'RACE template switching that TCR cDNA was made, with a universal primer site and UMIs added. TCRdb reanalysed the 5' RACE reads using MiXCR and keeps one entry per CDR3 protein. The sample records some 350,000 distinct CDR3 sequences, over 8% being singletons. The sequence was obtained from a man aged 18 to 30 who received the YFV17D yellow fever vaccine. Sample: PBMCs, taken on the day of the first yellow fever vaccination. This rearrangement joins TRBV12-3 or TRBV12-4 to TRBJ2-1, with 7 nucleotides matching TRBD1. Here the CDR3 DNA reads TGTGCCAGCAGCCGGGACAGCCCCCGGGATGAGCAGTTCTTC. Translated, it gives CASSRDSPRDEQFF.